This T cell receptor beta chain was captured in a study of cytomegalovirus exposure and HLA in healthy donors. Turning to this clone: What it recognizes is unknown.

Notes on the study in general: Highly shared variants forming one cluster were likely a sequencing artifact.

The CDR3 runs 14 residues. Per the germline V gene, CDR1 is SNHLY and CDR2 is FYNNEI. The V end lost 6 bases, the J end lost 4 bases, and 14 bases lay between the germline ends. PCR amplification relied on 60 Vbeta primers (plus 13 Jbeta primers). Profiling relied on immunoSEQ multiplex PCR, and the TCRdb table lists in-frame clones only, not all of them. This sample carries roughly 140,000 clones, under 85% of them seen once, and the ten largest clones take 6.5% to 8%. The TCR sequence derives from a woman aged 40 to 50 in good health and CMV-seropositive. The chain links TRBV2 to TRBJ2-3; D possibly corresponds to TRBD1 (6 bases). Sample: PBMCs. The CDR3: CASSAVGAPDTQYF. DNA for the CDR3: TGTGCCAGCAGCGCTGTGGGGGCCCCAGATACGCAGTATTTT.